This T cell receptor beta chain emerged from a study of shared clonotypes between healthy human individuals. Repertoires were generated with immunoSEQ multiplex PCR, while TCRdb's copy carries only in-frame clones and drops some. The sample holds some 470,000 clones; around 80% are singletons and the top ten take 13%. Sequencing was done on a sample of PBMCs. This TCR was sampled from a woman aged 35 to 49 in good health. Some clones in this sample may be carry-over from other donors' samples.

This chain's CDR3 is CAWSSGGQGEEKLFF. CDR3 bases: TGTGCCTGGAGTTCCGGAGGACAGGGGGAGGAAAAACTGTTTTTT. The rearrangement links TRBV30 to TRBJ1-4, with TRBD1 matching 10 bases. This CDR3 spans 15 amino acids. V dropped 2 bases and J dropped 8; count of bases not matched to a gene: 8. The germline V gene encodes CDR1 GTSNPN and CDR2 SVGIG (reference sequence).